The sequence of this TCR beta chain was determined in a study of blood T cell repertoires in COVID-19. CDR3 length equals 14 residues. V trimming: 5 bases; J trimming: 5 bases; junction bases outside the gene matches: 2. Germline V lookup: CDR1 KGHSH, CDR2 LQKENI. The table came from immunoSEQ multiplex PCR; TCRdb's copy has only in-frame clones and leaves some out. Of just under 300,000 clones listed, around 86% are singletons. This clone was seen a handful of times. The specimen sequenced was peripheral blood. The V gene is TRBV18, the J gene TRBJ1-5; 11 bases map to TRBD1. The sequence derives from a man between 65 and 85 years old with acute or convalescent COVID-19. CDR3 nucleotides: TGTGCCAGCTCATCGGGACAGGGGGATCAGCCCCAGCATTTT. This translates into CASSSGQGDQPQHF.